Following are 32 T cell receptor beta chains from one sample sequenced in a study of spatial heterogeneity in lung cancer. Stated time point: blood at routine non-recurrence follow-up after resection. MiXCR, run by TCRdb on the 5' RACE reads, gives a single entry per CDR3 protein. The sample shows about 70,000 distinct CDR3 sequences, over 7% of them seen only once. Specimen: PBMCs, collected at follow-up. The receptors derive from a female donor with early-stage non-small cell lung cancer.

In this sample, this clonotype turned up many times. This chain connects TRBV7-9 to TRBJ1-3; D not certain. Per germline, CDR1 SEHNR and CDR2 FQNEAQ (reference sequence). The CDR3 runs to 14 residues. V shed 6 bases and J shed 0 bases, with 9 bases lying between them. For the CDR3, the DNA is TGTGCCAGCAGTCCGACGGTCTCTGGAAACACCATATATTTT. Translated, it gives CASSPTVSGNTIYF.

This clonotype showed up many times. CDR3: CASSWDRYGYTF. The CDR3 nucleotides read TGTGCCAGCAGCTGGGACCGGTATGGCTACACCTTC. The chain recombines TRBV6-5 with TRBJ1-2; the D gene is possibly TRBD1 (5 bases). This CDR3 spans 12 amino acids. V lost 6 bases and J lost 5, with 10 bases in between. Germline CDR1 MNHEY, CDR2 SVGAGI.

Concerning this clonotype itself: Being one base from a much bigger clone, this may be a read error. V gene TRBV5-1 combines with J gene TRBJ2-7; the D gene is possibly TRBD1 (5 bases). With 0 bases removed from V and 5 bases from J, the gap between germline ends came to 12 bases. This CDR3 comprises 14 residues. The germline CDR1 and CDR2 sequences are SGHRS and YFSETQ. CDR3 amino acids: CASSLEAGPDEQYF. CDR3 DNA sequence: TGCGCCAGCAGCTTGGAGGCAGGGCCCGACGAGCAGTACTTC.

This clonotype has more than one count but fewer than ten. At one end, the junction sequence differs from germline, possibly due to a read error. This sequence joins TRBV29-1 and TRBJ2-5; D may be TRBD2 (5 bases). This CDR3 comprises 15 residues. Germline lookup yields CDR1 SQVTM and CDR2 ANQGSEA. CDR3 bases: TGCAGCGTTCAAGAGGAGGCACAGCTTCAAGAGACCCAGTACTTC. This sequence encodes CSVQEEAQLQETQYF.

The CDR3 sequence: CASSLATSSYNEQFF. CDR3 coding DNA: TGTGCCAGCAGCTTAGCGACTAGCTCCTACAATGAGCAGTTCTTC. V usage is TRBV7-2 and J usage is TRBJ2-1, with D perhaps matching TRBD2 (6 bases). The V gene's germline CDR1 is SGHTA and CDR2 FQGNSA. Trimming removed 0 bases at V and 0 bases at J, with 6 bases between. This CDR3 comprises 15 residues.

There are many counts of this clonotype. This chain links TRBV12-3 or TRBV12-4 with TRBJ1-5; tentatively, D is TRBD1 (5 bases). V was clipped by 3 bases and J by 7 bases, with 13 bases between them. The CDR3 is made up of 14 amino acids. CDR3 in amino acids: CASSLFGGEQPQHF. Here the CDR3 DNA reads TGTGCCAGCAGTTTGTTCGGGGGGGAGCAGCCCCAGCATTTT.

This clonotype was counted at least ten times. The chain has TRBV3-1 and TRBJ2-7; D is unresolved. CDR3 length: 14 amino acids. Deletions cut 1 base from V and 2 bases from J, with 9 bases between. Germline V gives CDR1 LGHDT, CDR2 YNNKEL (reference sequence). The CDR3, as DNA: TGTGCCAGCAGCCAAGGTATAGGACCCTACGAGCAGTACTTC. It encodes CASSQGIGPYEQYF.

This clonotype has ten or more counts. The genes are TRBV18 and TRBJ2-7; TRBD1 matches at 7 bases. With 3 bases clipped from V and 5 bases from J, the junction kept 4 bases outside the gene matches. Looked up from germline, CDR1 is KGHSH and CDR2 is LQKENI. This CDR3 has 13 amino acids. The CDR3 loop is CASSPLTGDEQYF. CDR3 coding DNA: TGTGCCAGCTCACCTCTTACAGGGGACGAGCAGTACTTC.

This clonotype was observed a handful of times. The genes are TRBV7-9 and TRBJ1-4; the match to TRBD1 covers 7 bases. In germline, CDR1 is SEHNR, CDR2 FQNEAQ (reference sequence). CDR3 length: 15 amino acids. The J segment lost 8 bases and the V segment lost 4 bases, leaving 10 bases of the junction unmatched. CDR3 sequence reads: CASSSRQGPQEKLFF. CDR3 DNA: TGTGCCAGCAGCTCACGACAGGGTCCCCAGGAAAAACTGTTTTTT.

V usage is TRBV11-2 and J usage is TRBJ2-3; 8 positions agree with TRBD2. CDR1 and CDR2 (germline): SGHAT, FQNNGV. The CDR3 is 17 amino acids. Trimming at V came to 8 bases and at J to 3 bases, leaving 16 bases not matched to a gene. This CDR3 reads CASLCSAGVLLTDTQYF. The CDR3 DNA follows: TGTGCCAGCCTGTGTTCAGCGGGAGTCTTGTTAACAGATACGCAGTATTTT.

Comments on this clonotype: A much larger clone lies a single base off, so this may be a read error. The DNA of the CDR3 is TGTGCCAGCAGCCCCTCTCCGTTTGGGCAGTTCTTC. Amino acid sequence: CASSPSPFGQFF. The chain recombines TRBV7-6 with TRBJ2-1; D ambiguous. V was pared by 5 bases and J by 12 bases, with 14 bases between. This CDR3 spans 12 amino acids. Germline assignment: CDR1 SGHVS and CDR2 FNYEAQ.

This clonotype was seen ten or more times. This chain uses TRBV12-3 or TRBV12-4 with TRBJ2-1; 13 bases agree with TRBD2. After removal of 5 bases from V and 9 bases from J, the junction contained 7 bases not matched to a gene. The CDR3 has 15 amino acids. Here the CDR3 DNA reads TGTGCCAGCAGTCGACTAGCGGGAGGAGAGGGTGAGCAGTTCTTC. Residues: CASSRLAGGEGEQFF.

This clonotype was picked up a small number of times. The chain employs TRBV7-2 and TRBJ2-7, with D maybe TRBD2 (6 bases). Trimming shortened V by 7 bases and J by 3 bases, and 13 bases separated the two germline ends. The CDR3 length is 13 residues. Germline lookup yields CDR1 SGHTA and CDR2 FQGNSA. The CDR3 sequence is CASTLGGSYEQYF. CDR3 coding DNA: TGTGCCAGCACCCTTGGGGGGAGCTACGAGCAGTACTTC.

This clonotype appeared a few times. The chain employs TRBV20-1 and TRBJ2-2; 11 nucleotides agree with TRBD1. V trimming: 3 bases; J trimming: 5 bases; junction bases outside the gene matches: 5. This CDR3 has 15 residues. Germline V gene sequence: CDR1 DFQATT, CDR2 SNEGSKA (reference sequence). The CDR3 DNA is TGCAGTGCTAGTCCCGGGACAGGGGGTACCGGGGAGCTGTTTTTT. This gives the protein CSASPGTGGTGELFF.

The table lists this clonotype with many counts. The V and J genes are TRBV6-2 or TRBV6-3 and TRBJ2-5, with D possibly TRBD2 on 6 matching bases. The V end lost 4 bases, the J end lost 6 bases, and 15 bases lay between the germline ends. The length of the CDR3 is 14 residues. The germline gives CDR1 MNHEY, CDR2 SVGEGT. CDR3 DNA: TGTGCCAGCAGTTCCCCGACCGGCGGGAAGACCCAGTACTTC. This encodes CASSSPTGGKTQYF.

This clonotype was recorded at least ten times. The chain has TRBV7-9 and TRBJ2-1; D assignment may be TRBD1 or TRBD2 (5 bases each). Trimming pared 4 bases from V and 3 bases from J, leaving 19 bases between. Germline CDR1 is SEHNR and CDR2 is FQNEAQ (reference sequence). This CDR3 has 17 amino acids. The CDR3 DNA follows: TGTGCCAGCAGCTCACTTGGTGAACCGGGACGCTACAATGAGCAGTTCTTC. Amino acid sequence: CASSSLGEPGRYNEQFF.

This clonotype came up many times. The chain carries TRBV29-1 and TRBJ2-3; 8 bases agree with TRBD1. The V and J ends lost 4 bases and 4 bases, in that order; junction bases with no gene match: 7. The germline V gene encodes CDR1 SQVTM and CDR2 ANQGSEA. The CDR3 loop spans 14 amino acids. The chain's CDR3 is CSVARGQGADTQYF. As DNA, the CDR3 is TGCAGCGTTGCCCGAGGACAGGGTGCAGATACGCAGTATTTT.

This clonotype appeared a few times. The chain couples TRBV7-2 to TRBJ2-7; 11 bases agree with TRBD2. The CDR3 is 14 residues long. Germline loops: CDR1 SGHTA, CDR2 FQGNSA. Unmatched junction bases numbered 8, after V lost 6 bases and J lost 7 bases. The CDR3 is CASSKLAGVGEQYF. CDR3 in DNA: TGTGCCAGCAGTAAACTAGCGGGAGTCGGTGAGCAGTACTTC.

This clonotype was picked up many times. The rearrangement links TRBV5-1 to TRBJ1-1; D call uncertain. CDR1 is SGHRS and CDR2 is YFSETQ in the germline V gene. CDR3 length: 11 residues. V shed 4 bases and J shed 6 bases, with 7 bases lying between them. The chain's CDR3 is CASSIGAEAFF. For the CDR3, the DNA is TGCGCCAGCAGCATAGGCGCTGAAGCTTTCTTT.

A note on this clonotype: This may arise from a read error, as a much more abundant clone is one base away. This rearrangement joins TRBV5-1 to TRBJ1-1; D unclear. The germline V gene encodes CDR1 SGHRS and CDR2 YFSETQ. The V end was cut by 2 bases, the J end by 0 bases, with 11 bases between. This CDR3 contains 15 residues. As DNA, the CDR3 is TGCGCCAGCAGCTTTGACGGCAGTCTGAACACTGAAGCTTTCTTT. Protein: CASSFDGSLNTEAFF.

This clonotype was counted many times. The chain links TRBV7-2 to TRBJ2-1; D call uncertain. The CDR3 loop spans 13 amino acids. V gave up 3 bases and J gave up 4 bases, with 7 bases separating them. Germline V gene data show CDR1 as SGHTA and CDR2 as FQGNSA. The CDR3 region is CASSLVKYNEQFF. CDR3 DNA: TGTGCCAGCAGCTTGGTTAAGTACAATGAGCAGTTCTTC.

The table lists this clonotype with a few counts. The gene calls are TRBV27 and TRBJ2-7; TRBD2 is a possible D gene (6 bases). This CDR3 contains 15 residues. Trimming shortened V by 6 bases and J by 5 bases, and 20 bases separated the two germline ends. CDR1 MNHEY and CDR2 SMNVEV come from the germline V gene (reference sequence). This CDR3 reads CASRRRVGSSNEQYF. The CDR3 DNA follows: TGTGCCAGCAGGCGGCGGGTCGGGAGTTCTAACGAGCAGTACTTC.

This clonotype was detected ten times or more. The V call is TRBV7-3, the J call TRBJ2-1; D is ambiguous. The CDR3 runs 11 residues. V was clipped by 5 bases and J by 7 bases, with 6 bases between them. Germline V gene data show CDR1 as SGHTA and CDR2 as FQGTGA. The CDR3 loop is CASSPGNEQFF. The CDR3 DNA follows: TGTGCCAGCAGCCCTGGGAATGAGCAGTTCTTC.

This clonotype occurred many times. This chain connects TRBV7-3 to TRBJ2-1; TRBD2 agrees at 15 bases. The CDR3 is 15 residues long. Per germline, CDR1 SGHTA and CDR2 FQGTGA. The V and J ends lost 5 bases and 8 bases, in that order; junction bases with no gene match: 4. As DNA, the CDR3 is TGTGCCAGCAGCCCGGGACTAGCGGGAGGTTATGAGCAGTTCTTC. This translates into CASSPGLAGGYEQFF.

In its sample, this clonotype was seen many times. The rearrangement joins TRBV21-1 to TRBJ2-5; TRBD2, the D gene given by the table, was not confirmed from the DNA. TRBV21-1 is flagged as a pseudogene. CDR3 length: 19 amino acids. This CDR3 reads CASRDACWVIAGNGETQYF. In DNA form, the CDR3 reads TGTGCCAGCAGGGACGCTTGTTGGGTGATAGCGGGAAATGGCGAGACCCAGTACTTC.

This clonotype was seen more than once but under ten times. CDR3 amino acids: CASSPSRLPYEQYF. Here the CDR3 DNA reads TGTGCCAGCAGCCCCAGCAGGCTCCCCTACGAGCAGTACTTC. V gene TRBV7-8 combines with J gene TRBJ2-7; no firm D call. This CDR3 region has 14 residues. Germline assignment: CDR1 SGHVS and CDR2 FQNEAQ. Trimming left V 5 bases short and J 2 bases short, with 13 bases between.

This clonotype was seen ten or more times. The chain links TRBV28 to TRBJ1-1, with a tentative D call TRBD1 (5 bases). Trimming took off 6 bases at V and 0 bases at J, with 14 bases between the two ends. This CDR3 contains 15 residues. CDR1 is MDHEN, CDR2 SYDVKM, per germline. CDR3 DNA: TGTGCCAGCAGGAGGGGAGACAGCATGAACACTGAAGCTTTCTTT. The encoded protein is CASRRGDSMNTEAFF.

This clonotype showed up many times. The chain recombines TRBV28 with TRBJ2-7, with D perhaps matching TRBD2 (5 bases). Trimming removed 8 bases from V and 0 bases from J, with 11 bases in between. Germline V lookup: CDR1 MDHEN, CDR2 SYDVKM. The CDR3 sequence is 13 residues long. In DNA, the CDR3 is TGTGCCAGCCACTCGAGGGTCTCCTACGAGCAGTACTTC. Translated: CASHSRVSYEQYF.

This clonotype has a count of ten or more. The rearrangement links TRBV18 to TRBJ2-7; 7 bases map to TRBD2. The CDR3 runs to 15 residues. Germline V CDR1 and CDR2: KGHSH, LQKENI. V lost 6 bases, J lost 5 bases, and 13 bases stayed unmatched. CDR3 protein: CASSLGLVSPNEQYF. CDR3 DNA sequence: TGTGCCAGCTCCCTCGGACTAGTATCGCCCAACGAGCAGTACTTC.

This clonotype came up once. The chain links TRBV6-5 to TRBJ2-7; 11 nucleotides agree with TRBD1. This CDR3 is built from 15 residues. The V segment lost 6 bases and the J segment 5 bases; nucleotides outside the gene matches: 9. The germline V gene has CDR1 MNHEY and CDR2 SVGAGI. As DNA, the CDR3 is TGTGCCAGCAGCCATGCTGGGACAGGGGGGCACGAGCAGTACTTC. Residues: CASSHAGTGGHEQYF.

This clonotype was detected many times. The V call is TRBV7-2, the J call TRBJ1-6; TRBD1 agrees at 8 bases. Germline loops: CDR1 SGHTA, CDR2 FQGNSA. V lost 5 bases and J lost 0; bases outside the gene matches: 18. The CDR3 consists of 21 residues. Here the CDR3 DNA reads TGTGCCAGCAGCCTTCGACAGGGGACCTTCGTCCTCAGCTCCTATAATTCACCCCTCCACTTT. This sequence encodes CASSLRQGTFVLSSYNSPLHF.

DNA for the CDR3: TGCAGCGTTGAAGCTGGGAACACCGGGGAGCTGTTTTTT. Translation gives CSVEAGNTGELFF. The V and J genes are TRBV29-1 and TRBJ2-2, with D hard to call. CDR3 length: 13 amino acids. The V and J ends lost 1 base and 1 base respectively, with 4 bases between them. Germline V gives CDR1 SQVTM, CDR2 ANQGSEA.